This T cell receptor beta chain stems from a study of post-analysis software for immune sequencing data. Across the whole study: Several disease courses (relapsing-remitting, secondary progressive and progressive-relapsing) of multiple sclerosis were included. Study-level findings and limits: With TRBV5-6, TRBV5-1 and TRBV20-1 included, a handful of TRBV segments were more frequent in patients than in controls. Compared against controls, patients with multiple sclerosis displayed significantly lower normalized Chao1 diversity.

This clonotype turned up a few times. Its target is unknown. cDNA libraries of TCR beta carried unique molecular identifiers. Each batch of 1 to 10 million T cells produced 400,000 to 650,000 cDNA molecules. From the PCR reads, TCRdb called clonotypes with MiXCR, one entry per CDR3 protein. Among around 180,000 distinct CDR3 sequences listed, 30% were seen once. The CDR3 extends over 14 amino acids. The V gene's germline CDR1 is WNHNN and CDR2 SYGVQD (reference sequence). The V gene lost 2 bases and the J gene lost 4 bases, with 9 bases spanning the gap. What was sequenced was blood. This TCR was sampled from a girl aged 10-17 years with multiple sclerosis. The chain uses TRBV10-1 and TRBJ2-1; possible D gene TRBD2, 6 bases. CDR3 in amino acids: CASSERELYNEQFF. The DNA for the CDR3 is TGCGCCAGCAGTGAGCGGGAGTTATACAATGAGCAGTTCTTC.